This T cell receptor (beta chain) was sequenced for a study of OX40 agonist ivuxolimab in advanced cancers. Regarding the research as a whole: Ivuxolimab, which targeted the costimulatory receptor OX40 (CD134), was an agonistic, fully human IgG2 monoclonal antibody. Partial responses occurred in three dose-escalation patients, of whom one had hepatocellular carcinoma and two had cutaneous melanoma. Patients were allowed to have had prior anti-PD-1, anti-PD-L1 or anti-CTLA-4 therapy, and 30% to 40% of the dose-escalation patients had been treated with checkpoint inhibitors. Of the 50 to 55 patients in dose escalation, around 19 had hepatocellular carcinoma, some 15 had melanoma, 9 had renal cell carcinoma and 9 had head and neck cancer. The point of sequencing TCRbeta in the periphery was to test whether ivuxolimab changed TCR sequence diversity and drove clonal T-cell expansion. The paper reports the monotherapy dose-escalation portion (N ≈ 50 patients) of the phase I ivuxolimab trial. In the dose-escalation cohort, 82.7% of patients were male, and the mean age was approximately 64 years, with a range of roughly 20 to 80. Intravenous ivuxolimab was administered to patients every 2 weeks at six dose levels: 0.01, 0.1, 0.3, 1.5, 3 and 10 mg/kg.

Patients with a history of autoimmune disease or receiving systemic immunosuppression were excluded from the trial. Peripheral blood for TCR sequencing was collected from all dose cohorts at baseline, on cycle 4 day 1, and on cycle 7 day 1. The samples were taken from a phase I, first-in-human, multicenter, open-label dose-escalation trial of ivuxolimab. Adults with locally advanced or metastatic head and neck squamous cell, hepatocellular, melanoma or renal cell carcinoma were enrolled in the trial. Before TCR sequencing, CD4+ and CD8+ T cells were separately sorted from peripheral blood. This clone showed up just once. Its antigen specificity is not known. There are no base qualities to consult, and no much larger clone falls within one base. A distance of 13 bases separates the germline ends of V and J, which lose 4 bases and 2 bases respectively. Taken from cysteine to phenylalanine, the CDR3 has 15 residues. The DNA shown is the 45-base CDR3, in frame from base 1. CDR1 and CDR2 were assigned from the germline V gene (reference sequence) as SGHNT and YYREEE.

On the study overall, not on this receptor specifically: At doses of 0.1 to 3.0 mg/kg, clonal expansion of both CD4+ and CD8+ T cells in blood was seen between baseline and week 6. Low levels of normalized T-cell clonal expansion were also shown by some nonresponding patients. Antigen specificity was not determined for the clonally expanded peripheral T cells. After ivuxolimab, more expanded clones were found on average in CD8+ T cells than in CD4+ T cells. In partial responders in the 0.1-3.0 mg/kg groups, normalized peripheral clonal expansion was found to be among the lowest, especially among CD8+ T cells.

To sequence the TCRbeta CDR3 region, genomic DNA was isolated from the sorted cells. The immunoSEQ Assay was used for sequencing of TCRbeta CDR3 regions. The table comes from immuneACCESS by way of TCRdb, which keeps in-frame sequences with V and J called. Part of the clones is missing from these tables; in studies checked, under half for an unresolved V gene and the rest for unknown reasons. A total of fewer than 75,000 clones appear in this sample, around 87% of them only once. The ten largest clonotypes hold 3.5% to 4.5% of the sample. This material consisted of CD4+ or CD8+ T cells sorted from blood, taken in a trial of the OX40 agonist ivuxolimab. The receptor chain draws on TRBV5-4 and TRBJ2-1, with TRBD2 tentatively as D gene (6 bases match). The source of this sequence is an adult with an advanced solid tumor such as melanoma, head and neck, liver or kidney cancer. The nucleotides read TGTGCCAGCAGCCAAGGACGGGGGACCTACAATGAGCAGTTCTTC. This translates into CASSQGRGTYNEQFF.